This TCR beta chain emerged from a study of blood T cell repertoires in COVID-19. Participant-given clinical history determined each cohort assignment. Germline CDR1 reads SGHAT; CDR2 reads FQNNGV. V lost 1 base to trimming and J lost 13 bases, with 17 bases between them. The CDR3 has 14 residues. As processed by the authors: Quantification of nucleated cells was approximated via reference gene primer amplification. Produced via immunoSEQ multiplex PCR; TCRdb's table is partial and in-frame only. V and J calls and clone size are as listed in that table; D and trimming were resolved from the DNA. The table has 200,000 to 250,000 clones, around 85% seen once.

The rearrangement uses TRBV11-2 and TRBJ2-1, with D tentatively TRBD2 (6 bases). The TCR was taken from a woman between 40 and 50 years old with acute COVID-19. Sequenced input: PBMCs or T cells enriched from blood (not recorded which). This chain's CDR3 is CASSLGRARGEQFF. The CDR3 DNA sequence: TGTGCCAGCAGCTTAGGGAGGGCCCGCGGGGAACAGTTCTTC.